The rows below give T cell receptor beta chains drawn from one sample of a study of OX40 agonist ivuxolimab in advanced cancers. Libraries were prepared by immunoSEQ multiplex PCR; TCRdb keeps only in-frame clonotypes and omits some of them. Here the sample spans 55,000 to 75,000 clones, 70% to 90% being singletons. The sample here was CD4+ or CD8+ T cells sorted from blood, taken in a trial of the OX40 agonist ivuxolimab. All receptors derive from an adult with an advanced solid tumor such as melanoma, head and neck, liver or kidney cancer. CDR3s include the opening cysteine and the closing phenylalanine or tryptophan. D genes are given only for firm matches. A row's size may be missing; if present it is once, few, many or a size class.

d_call clone_size j_call v_call cdr3_nt cdr3_aa
TRBD1 once TRBJ1-4 TRBV19 TGTGCCAGTAGTACCGACAGGGGAGGTGAAAAACTGTTTTTT CASSTDRGGEKLFF
. . TRBJ1-2 TRBV19 TGTGCCAGTAGGGGCCAGGGTTCCTGGGGCTACACCTTC CASRGQGSWGYTF
. . TRBJ1-2 TRBV2 TGTGCCTCTCGACAGGACAATAACTATGGCTACACCTTC CASRQDNNYGYTF
. few TRBJ1-5 TRBV6-5 TGTGCCAGCAGTTACGGGGGCGCGGAACAGCCCCAGCATTTT CASSYGGAEQPQHF
TRBD1 . TRBJ2-1 TRBV7-2 TGTGCCAGCAGCTCCAACAGGGGCTATGAGCAGTTCTTC CASSSNRGYEQFF
TRBD1 . TRBJ1-5 TRBV27 TGTGCCAGCAGTACGACAGGGTACCTAGGGCCCCAGCATTTT CASSTTGYLGPQHF
TRBD1 once TRBJ2-7 TRBV10-3 TGTGCCATCAGCCCCCAGGGGGCCTACGAGCAGTACTTC CAISPQGAYEQYF
. once TRBJ1-6 TRBV20-1 TGCAGTGTACTACCTGATTCACCCCTCCACTTT CSVLPDSPLHF
TRBD2 once TRBJ2-7 TRBV5-1 TGCGCCAGCAGCTTCGGTGGGACTAGCACTTACGAGCAGTACTTC CASSFGGTSTYEQYF
. few TRBJ1-5 TRBV7-8 TGTGCCAGCAGCCCCGGAAGAGGCGCCGATCCCTATAGCAATCAGCCCCAGCATTTT CASSPGRGADPYSNQPQHF
TRBD1 . TRBJ1-5 TRBV19 TGTGCCACTGATGACAGGGCCAGCAATCAGCCCCAGCATTTT CATDDRASNQPQHF
TRBD1 once TRBJ1-1 TRBV5-1 TGCGCCAGCAAGGGGGCAGGGTCCCTGAACACTGAAGCTTTCTTT CASKGAGSLNTEAFF
. . TRBJ2-2 TRBV7-2 TGTGCCAGCAGCTTAGGGACTATTAACACCGGGGAGCTGTTTTTT CASSLGTINTGELFF
TRBD1 few TRBJ1-1 TRBV28 TGTGCCAGCAGTTTACCGTCGACAGGGAGAACTGAAGCTTTCTTT CASSLPSTGRTEAFF
. few TRBJ1-4 TRBV7-2 TGTGCCAGCAGCGGAGGAGGAAGAACTAATGAAAAACTGTTTTTT CASSGGGRTNEKLFF
. . TRBJ1-2 TRBV27 TGTGCCAGCAGTTTACAGCCTAACTATGGCTACACCTTC CASSLQPNYGYTF
. . TRBJ1-4 TRBV28 TGTGCCAGCAGTTTAATGGGGTTTCAAAAACTGTTTTTT CASSLMGFQKLFF
TRBD1 . TRBJ2-1 TRBV7-2 TGTGCCAGCAGCTTAATCCCTCTCGGGACAGGGTACAATGAGCAGTTCTTC CASSLIPLGTGYNEQFF
. . TRBJ2-7 TRBV5-5 TGTGCCAGCAGCTCTTCCTACGAGCAGTACTTC CASSSSYEQYF
TRBD1 once TRBJ1-3 TRBV7-2 TGTGCCAGCAGATCCCCCGGCAGGACAGGCGGAAACACCATATATTTT CASRSPGRTGGNTIYF
. . TRBJ1-1 TRBV6-4 TGTGCCAGCAGTGACGGGCAGGGGCAGGTTCTTACTGAAGCTTTCTTT CASSDGQGQVLTEAFF
. . TRBJ2-3 TRBV2 TGTGCCAGCGGACGAGGGGGGCCCTTCACAGATACGCAGTATTTT CASGRGGPFTDTQYF
. few TRBJ1-2 TRBV7-2 TGTGCCAGCAGCCCGGGGCAGGGTGGCTATGGCTACACCTTC CASSPGQGGYGYTF
TRBD2 . TRBJ2-5 TRBV7-2 TGTGCCAGCAGATCGGCGGGAGAACCAGGGGAGACCCAGTACTTC CASRSAGEPGETQYF
. . TRBJ2-4 TRBV6-5 TGTGCCAGCCTAAACATTCAGTACTTC CASLNIQYF
. once TRBJ1-4 TRBV30 TGTGCCTGGAGTGTGGGGGCAGGCGAAAAACTGTTTTTT CAWSVGAGEKLFF
TRBD2 once TRBJ2-2 TRBV10-1 TGCGCCAGCTCGAGACTAGCGGGCTACACCGGGGAGCTGTTTTTT CASSRLAGYTGELFF
TRBD1 few TRBJ1-2 TRBV6-1 TGTGCCAGCAGTGAAGCCTGGACAGGGAGGGTGTTAGGCTACACCTTC CASSEAWTGRVLGYTF
TRBD2 . TRBJ2-3 TRBV7-2 TGTGCCAGCAGCCTCGGGGTAGCGGGGACCACAGATACGCAGTATTTT CASSLGVAGTTDTQYF
. . TRBJ2-7 TRBV9 TGTGCCAGCAGCGTAAATCCCGGGACAAAATTTCACGAGCAGTACTTC CASSVNPGTKFHEQYF
. . TRBJ2-1 TRBV11-1 TGTGCCAGCACCTTCGAGGGGGGGTTTTACAATGAGCAGTTCTTC CASTFEGGFYNEQFF
. . TRBJ1-5 TRBV4-1 TGCGCCAGCAGCCAAGATCGGGGGGGAGTTAGCGATCAGCCCCAGCATTTT CASSQDRGGVSDQPQHF
. . TRBJ1-2 TRBV30 TGTGCCTGGAGTGTGCAGGGGACCCCCTTGGACTATGGCTACACCTTC CAWSVQGTPLDYGYTF
. . TRBJ2-5 TRBV19 TGTGCCAGTAGTACAAACCTCCAAGAGACCCAGTACTTC CASSTNLQETQYF
. . TRBJ2-7 TRBV7-2 TGTGCCAGCAGCTGGAGGGACTCACGGATATCCTACGAGCAGTACTTC CASSWRDSRISYEQYF
. once TRBJ2-2 TRBV11-2 TGTGCCAGCAGCCAAGTACCCGGGGAGCTGTTTTTT CASSQVPGELFF
TRBD1 . TRBJ1-1 TRBV5-1 TGCGCCAGCAGCAAAACGACAGGGTGGTCGGTCGGAGCTTTCTTT CASSKTTGWSVGAFF
. few TRBJ1-3 TRBV27 TGTGCCAGCAGTTTACGAGGGGTTCCTGGAAACACCATATATTTT CASSLRGVPGNTIYF
. . TRBJ2-3 TRBV6-5 TGTGCCAGCCGGGACTCCACAGATACGCAGTATTTT CASRDSTDTQYF